The clone carrying this TCR beta chain was observed a few times. Combining iRepertoire HTBI primers with Arm-PCR of CDR3 regions, the authors built TCR beta libraries. Each CDR3 protein is one row after TCRdb ran MiXCR on the multiplex PCR reads. The table lists some 420,000 distinct CDR3 sequences, under 25% of them singletons, with about an eighth in the top ten. This sample is drawn from a study of regulatory T cells in long-lasting Graves disease. Specified time point: persistent/refractory GD, antithyroid drugs over 5 years with positive TRAb. Extracted PBMC RNA gave rise to the TCR library. The trim removed 2 bases at V and 4 bases at J, leaving 3 bases unmatched. The V gene's germline CDR1 is MNHEY and CDR2 SVGAGI. The CDR3 contains 15 residues.

The genes are TRBV6-5 and TRBJ2-2, with 8 bases lining up with TRBD2. The clonotype comes from a female donor with Graves disease. Here the sequenced sample was peripheral blood mononuclear cells (PBMCs), taken when the disease was refractory, from a patient treated with antithyroid drugs. CDR3 sequence: CASSYRLATTGELFF. CDR3 coding DNA: TGTGCCAGCAGTTACAGACTAGCGACCACCGGGGAGCTGTTTTTT.